This TCR beta chain was recovered during a study of T cell responses to AZD1222 COVID-19 vaccine. Profiling relied on immunoSEQ multiplex PCR, and the TCRdb table lists in-frame clones only, not all of them. Of around 97,000 clones in the sample, 90% were seen once. About this clone itself: Its cognate antigen is unknown.

Study-wide findings and caveats: In a largely white British group with more females than males, clonal diversity was possibly underestimated. Just five or six AZD1222 recipients were seropositive at baseline.

The trim removed 10 bases at V and 4 bases at J, leaving 9 bases unmatched. Germline-derived CDR1 and CDR2 are LNHDA and SQIVND (reference sequence). CDR3 length: 14 residues. This clonotype originated in an adult in good health. The genes are TRBV19 and TRBJ1-5; 8 nucleotides agree with TRBD1. Sequencing was performed on peripheral blood, taken on day 0 of AZD1222 vaccination. As DNA, the CDR3 is TGTGCCACCAAAGGACAGGGAGGAAATCAGCCCCAGCATTTT. It specifies CATKGQGGNQPQHF.